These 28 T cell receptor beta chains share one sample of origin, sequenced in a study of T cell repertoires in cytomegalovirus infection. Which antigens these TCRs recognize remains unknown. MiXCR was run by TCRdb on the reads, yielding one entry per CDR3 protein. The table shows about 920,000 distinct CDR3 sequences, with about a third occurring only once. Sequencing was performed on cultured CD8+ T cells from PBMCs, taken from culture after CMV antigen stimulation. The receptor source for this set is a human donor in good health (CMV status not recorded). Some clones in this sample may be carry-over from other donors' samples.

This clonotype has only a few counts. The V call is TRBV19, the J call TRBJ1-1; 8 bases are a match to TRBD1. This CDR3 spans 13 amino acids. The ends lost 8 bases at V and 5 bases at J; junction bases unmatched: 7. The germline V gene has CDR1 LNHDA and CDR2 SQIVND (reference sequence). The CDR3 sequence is CASCTGGRTEAFF. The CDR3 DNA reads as TGTGCCAGTTGCACAGGGGGTAGGACTGAAGCTTTCTTT.

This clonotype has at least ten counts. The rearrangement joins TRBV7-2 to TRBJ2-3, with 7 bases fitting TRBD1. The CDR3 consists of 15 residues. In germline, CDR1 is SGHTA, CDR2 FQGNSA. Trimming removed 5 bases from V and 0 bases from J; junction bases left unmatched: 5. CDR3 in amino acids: CASSTRDSSTDTQYF. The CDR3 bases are TGTGCCAGCAGCACCCGGGACAGCAGCACAGATACGCAGTATTTT.

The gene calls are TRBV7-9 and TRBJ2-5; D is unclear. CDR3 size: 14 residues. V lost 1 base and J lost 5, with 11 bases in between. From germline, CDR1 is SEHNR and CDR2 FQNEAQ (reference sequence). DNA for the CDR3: TGTGCCAGCAGCTTAGTGGTCAGCGAGGAGACCCAGTACTTC. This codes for CASSLVVSEETQYF.

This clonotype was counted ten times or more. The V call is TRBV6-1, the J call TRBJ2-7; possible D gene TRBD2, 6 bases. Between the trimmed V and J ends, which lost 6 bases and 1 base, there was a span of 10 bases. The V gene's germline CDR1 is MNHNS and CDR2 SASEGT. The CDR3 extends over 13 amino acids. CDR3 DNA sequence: TGTGCCAGCAGCGGGGGAAATTCCTACGAGCAGTACGTC. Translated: CASSGGNSYEQYV.

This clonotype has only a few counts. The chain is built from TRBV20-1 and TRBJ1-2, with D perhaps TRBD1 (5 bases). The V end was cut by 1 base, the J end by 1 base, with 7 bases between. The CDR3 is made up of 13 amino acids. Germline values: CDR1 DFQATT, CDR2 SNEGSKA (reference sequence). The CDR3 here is CSARGDDNYGYTF. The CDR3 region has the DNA TGCAGTGCTAGAGGGGACGATAACTATGGCTACACCTTC.

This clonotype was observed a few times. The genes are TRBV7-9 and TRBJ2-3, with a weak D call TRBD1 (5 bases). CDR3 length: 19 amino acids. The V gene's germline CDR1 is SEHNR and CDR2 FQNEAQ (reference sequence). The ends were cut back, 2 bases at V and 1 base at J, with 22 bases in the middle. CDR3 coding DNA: TGTGCCAGCAGCTTAAGGACGGCAGGGCGTAGAGGAGGCACAGATACGCAGTATTTT. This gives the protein CASSLRTAGRRGGTDTQYF.

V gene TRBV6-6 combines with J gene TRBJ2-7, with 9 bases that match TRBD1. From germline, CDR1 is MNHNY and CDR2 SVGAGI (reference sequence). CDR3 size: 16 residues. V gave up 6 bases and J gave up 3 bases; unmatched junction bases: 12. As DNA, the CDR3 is TGTGCCAGCAGCGACCCCGACAGGGGGAAGAACTACGAGCAGTACGTC. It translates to CASSDPDRGKNYEQYV.

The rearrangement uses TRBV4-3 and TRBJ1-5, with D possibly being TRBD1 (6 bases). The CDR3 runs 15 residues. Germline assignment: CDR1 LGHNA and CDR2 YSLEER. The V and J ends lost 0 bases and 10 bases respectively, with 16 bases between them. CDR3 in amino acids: CASSQDRSEGEPQHF. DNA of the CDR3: TGCGCCAGCAGCCAAGATCGTTCCGAGGGGGAACCCCAGCATTTT.

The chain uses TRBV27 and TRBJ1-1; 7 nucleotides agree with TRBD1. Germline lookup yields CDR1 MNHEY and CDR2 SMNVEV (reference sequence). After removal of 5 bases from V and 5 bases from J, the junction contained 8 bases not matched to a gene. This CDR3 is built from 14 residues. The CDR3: CASSPRRGGTEAFF. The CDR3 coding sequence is TGTGCCAGCAGTCCCCGCAGGGGGGGGACTGAAGCTTTCTTT.

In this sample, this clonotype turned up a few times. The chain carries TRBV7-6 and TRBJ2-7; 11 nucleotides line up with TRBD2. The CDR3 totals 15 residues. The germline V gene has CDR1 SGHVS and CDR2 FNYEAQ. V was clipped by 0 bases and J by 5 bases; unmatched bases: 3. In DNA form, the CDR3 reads TGTGCCAGCAGCTTAGCTAGCGGGGGGGTAGACGAGCAGTACTTC. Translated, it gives CASSLASGGVDEQYF.

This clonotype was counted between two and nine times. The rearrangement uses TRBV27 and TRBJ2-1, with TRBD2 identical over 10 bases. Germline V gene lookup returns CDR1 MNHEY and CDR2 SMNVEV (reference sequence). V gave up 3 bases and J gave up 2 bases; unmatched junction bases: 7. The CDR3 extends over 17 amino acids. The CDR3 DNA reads TGTGCCAGCAGTTTTCTCGGTCTAGCGGGGGCCTACAATGAGCAGTTCTTC. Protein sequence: CASSFLGLAGAYNEQFF.

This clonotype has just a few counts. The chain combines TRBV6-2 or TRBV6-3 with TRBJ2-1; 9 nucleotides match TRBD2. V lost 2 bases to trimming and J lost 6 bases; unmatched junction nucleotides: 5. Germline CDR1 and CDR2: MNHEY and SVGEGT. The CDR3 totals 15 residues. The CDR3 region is CASSYVRGGANEQFF. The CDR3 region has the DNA TGTGCCAGCAGTTACGTTCGCGGGGGGGCCAATGAGCAGTTCTTC.

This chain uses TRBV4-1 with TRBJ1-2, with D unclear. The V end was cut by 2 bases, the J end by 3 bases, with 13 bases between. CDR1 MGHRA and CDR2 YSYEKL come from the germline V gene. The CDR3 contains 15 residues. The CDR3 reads CASSQPSPRDYGYTF. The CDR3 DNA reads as TGCGCCAGCAGCCAACCGTCCCCCCGGGACTATGGCTACACCTTC.

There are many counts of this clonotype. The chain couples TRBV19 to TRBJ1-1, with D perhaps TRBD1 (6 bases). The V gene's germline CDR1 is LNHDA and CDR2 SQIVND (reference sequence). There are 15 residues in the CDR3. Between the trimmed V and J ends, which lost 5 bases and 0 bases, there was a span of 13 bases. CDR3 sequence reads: CASSLSGVLNTEAFF. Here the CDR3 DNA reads TGTGCCAGTAGTCTCTCAGGGGTCTTGAACACTGAAGCTTTCTTT.

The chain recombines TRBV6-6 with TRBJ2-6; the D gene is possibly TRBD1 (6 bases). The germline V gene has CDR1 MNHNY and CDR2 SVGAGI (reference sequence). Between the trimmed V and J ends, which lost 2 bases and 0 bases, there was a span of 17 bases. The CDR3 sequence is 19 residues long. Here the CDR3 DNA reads TGTGCCAGCAGTTACATCCGGGCAGGGGAAAACTCTGGGGCCAACGTCCTGACTTTC. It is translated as CASSYIRAGENSGANVLTF.

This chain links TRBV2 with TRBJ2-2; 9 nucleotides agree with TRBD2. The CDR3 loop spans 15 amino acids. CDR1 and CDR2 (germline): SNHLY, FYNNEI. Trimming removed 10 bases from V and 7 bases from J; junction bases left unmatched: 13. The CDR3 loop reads CATQRRGGHDGELFF. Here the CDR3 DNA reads TGTGCCACTCAGAGGCGGGGGGGCCATGACGGGGAGCTGTTTTTT.

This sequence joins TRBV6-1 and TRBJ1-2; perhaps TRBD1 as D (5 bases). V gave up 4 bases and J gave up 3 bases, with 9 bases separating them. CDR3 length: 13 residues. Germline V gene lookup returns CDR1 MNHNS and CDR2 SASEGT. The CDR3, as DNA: TGTGCCAGCAGTGCCCGGGACTACTATGGCTACACCTTC. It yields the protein CASSARDYYGYTF.

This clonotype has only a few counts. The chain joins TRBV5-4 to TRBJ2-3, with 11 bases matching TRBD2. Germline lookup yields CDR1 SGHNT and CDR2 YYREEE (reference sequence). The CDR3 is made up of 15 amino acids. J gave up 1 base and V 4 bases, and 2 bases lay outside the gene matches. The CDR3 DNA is TGTGCCAGCAGCAAGACTAGCGGGGGCACAGATACGCAGTATTTT. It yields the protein CASSKTSGGTDTQYF.

For the CDR3, the DNA is TGTGCCAGTAATGGGACAGAGGGCATCTATGGCTACACCTTC. It is translated as CASNGTEGIYGYTF. This sequence joins TRBV19 and TRBJ1-2, with TRBD1 matching over 7 bases. J was trimmed by 4 bases and V by 7 bases; bases with no gene match: 9. The CDR3 has 14 amino acids. Germline V gene sequence: CDR1 LNHDA, CDR2 SQIVND (reference sequence).

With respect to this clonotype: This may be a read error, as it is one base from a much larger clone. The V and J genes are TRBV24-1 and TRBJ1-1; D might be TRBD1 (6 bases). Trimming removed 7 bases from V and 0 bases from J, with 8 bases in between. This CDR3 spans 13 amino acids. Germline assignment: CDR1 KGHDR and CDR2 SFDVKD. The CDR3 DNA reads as TGTGCCACCAGGGACAGCTTGAACACTGAAGCTTTCTTT. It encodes CATRDSLNTEAFF.

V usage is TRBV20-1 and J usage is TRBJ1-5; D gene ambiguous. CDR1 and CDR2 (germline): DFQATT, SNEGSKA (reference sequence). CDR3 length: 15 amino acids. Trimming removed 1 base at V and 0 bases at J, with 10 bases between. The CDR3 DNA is TGCAGTGCTAGAGTCGACCACTCTAGCAATCAGCCCCAGCATTTT. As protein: CSARVDHSSNQPQHF.

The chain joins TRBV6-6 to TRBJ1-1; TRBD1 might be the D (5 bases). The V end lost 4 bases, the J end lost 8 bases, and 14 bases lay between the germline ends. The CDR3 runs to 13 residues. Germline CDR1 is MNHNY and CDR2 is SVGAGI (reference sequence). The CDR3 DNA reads TGTGCCAGCAGTTTCAGACAGCCCATAGAAGCTTTCTTT. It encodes CASSFRQPIEAFF.

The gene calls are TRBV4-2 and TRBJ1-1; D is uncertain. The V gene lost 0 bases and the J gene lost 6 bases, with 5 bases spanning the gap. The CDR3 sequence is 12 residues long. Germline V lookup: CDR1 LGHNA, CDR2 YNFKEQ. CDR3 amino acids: CASSQEGSEAFF. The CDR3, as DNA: TGTGCCAGCAGCCAAGAAGGATCTGAAGCTTTCTTT.

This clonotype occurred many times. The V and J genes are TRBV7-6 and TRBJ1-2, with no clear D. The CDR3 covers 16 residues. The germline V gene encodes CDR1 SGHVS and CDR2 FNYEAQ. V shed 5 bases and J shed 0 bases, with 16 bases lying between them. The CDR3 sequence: CASSHLKRPSNYGYTF. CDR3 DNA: TGTGCCAGCAGCCACCTTAAAAGGCCCTCTAACTATGGCTACACCTTC.

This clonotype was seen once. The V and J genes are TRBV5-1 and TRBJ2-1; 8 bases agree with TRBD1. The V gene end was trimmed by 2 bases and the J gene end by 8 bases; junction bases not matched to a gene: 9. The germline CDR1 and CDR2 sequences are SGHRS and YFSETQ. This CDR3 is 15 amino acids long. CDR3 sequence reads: CASSFRQGATYEQFF. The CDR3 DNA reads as TGCGCCAGCAGCTTCAGGCAGGGGGCGACGTATGAGCAGTTCTTC. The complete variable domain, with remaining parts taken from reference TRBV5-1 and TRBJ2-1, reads KAGVTQTPRYLIKTRGQQVTLSCSPISGHRSVSWYQQTPGQGLQFLFEYFSETQRNKGNFPGRFSGRQFSNSRSEMNVSTLELGDSALYLCASSFRQGATYEQFFGPGTRLTVL.

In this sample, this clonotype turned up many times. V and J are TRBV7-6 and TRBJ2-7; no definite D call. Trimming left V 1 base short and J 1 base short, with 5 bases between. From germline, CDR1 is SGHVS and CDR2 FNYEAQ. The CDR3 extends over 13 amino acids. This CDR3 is CASSLELSYEQYV. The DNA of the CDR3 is TGTGCCAGCAGCTTAGAGCTTTCCTACGAGCAGTACGTC.

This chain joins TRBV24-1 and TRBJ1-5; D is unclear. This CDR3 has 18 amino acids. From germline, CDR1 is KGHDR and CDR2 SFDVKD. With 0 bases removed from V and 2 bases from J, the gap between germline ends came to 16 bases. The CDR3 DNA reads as TGTGCCACCAGTGATTTGAAGGTCGCCCCAGGAGGCAATCAGCCCCAGCATTTT. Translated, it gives CATSDLKVAPGGNQPQHF.

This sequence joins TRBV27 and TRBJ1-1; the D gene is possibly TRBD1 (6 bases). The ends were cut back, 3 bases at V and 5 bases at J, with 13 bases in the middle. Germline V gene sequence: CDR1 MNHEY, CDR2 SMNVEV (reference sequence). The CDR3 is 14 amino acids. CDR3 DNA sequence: TGTGCCAGCAGTTTTGGGGCCAGGGGTACTGAAGCTTTCTTT. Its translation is CASSFGARGTEAFF.